This is a list of T cell receptor beta chains from one sample in a study of early T cells in non-severe SARS-CoV-2 infection. One entry per CDR3 protein results from TCRdb running MiXCR on the 5' RACE reads. The repertoire holds 70,000 to 95,000 distinct CDR3 sequences, with 13% to 15% as singletons. The sequenced material came from whole blood. Receptors were obtained from an adult who was a healthcare worker with PCR-confirmed SARS-CoV-2 infection or an uninfected control (not recorded which). The CDR3 runs from the conserved cysteine through the conserved F or W. Each record gives: D gene, V gene, clone size, J gene, CDR3 protein, CDR3 DNA. The D gene is left open where the match is weak. Clone sizes are given selectively: once, few, many, or a class where the clone is expanded.

>-|TRBV5-1|once|TRBJ2-1
CASSLQRASEQFF
TGCGCCAGCAGCTTGCAACGGGCATCTGAGCAGTTCTTC
>TRBD1|TRBV19|few|TRBJ2-2
CASSPTGAGELFF
TGTGCCAGTAGTCCCACAGGGGCCGGGGAGCTGTTTTTT
>TRBD1|TRBV6-5|many|TRBJ1-1
CASSKRTGMNTEAFF
TGTGCCAGCAGTAAACGGACAGGCATGAACACTGAAGCTTTCTTT
>-|TRBV12-5|many|TRBJ2-3
CASGLRDTTDTQYF
TGTGCTAGTGGCCTACGCGACACCACAGATACGCAGTATTTT
>TRBD2|TRBV7-6|few|TRBJ2-1
CASSSSGLGAVEQFF
TGTGCCAGCAGCTCGTCCGGACTAGGCGCTGTTGAGCAGTTCTTC
>-|TRBV6-2/TRBV6-3|few|TRBJ1-5
CASRGTGEHQPQHF
TGTGCCAGCCGCGGAACAGGCGAACATCAGCCCCAGCATTTT
>-|TRBV28|-|TRBJ1-2
CASRTPLGSRYYGYTF
TGTGCCAGTCGAACTCCCTTAGGTAGTAGGTACTATGGCTACACCTTC
>-|TRBV24-1|few|TRBJ1-3
CATAGTVTNSGNTIYF
TGTGCCACAGCCGGGACCGTTACTAACTCTGGAAACACCATATATTTT
>-|TRBV29-1|-|TRBJ2-4
CSVDLGAKNIQYF
TGCAGCGTTGATCTCGGAGCCAAAAACATTCAGTACTTC
>-|TRBV12-3/TRBV12-4|-|TRBJ2-5
CASSSGRLQETQYF
TGTGCCAGCAGCTCGGGACGCCTACAAGAGACCCAGTACTTC
>TRBD1|TRBV19|-|TRBJ1-1
CASTEDRVTEAFF
TGTGCCAGTACCGAGGACAGGGTCACTGAAGCTTTCTTT
>TRBD1|TRBV18|once|TRBJ1-1
CASSPLDRGTEAFF
TGTGCCAGCTCACCGTTGGACAGGGGGACTGAAGCTTTCTTT
>TRBD1|TRBV5-1|few|TRBJ1-1
CATALRQGGHEAFF
TGCGCCACAGCCCTTAGACAGGGTGGCCACGAAGCTTTCTTT
>TRBD2|TRBV11-2|few|TRBJ2-1
CASSLGTSGAYNEQFF
TGTGCCAGCAGCTTAGGGACTAGCGGGGCCTACAATGAGCAGTTCTTC
>TRBD2|TRBV6-5|-|TRBJ2-3
CASRISGANTDTQYF
TGTGCCAGCAGGATTAGCGGGGCTAACACAGATACGCAGTATTTT
>-|TRBV29-1|-|TRBJ1-1
CSVEDETGRSTEAFF
TGCAGCGTTGAAGACGAGACGGGGCGTAGCACTGAAGCTTTCTTT
>-|TRBV7-8|-|TRBJ2-1
CASSLASDSVSNEQFF
TGTGCCAGCAGCTTAGCCTCGGATAGCGTTAGCAATGAGCAGTTCTTC
>TRBD1|TRBV20-1|-|TRBJ1-6
CSIRDRGSSSYNSPLHF
TGCAGTATTCGGGACAGGGGCTCTAGCTCCTATAATTCACCCCTCCACTTT
>-|TRBV6-1|few|TRBJ1-2
CASNRGPNYGYTF
TGTGCCAGCAACCGTGGGCCCAACTATGGCTACACCTTC
>-|TRBV13|-|TRBJ2-7
CASSIGGTYEQYF
TGTGCCAGCAGTATTGGGGGGACTTACGAGCAGTACTTC
>-|TRBV2|many|TRBJ1-2
CASSAGRAKDGYTF
TGTGCCAGCAGTGCTGGTAGGGCTAAGGATGGCTACACCTTC
>-|TRBV11-2|many|TRBJ1-2
CASSLDLLTAGRANYGYTF
TGTGCCAGCAGCTTAGATCTGCTTACCGCCGGGAGAGCTAACTATGGCTACACCTTC
>TRBD1|TRBV7-2|-|TRBJ2-5
CASSATGGTETQYF
TGTGCCAGCAGCGCCACAGGGGGCACAGAGACCCAGTACTTC
>-|TRBV9|-|TRBJ1-2
CASSPGNYGYTF
TGTGCCAGCAGCCCCGGTAACTATGGCTACACCTTC
>-|TRBV29-1|-|TRBJ2-7
CSATDSDYEQYF
TGCAGCGCTACGGACAGTGACTACGAGCAGTACTTC
>TRBD2|TRBV23-1|many|TRBJ2-5
CASPKGGEETQYF
TGCGCCAGCCCCAAGGGAGGGGAAGAGACCCAGTACTTC
>TRBD1|TRBV9|few|TRBJ2-3
CASSVDGTGADTQYF
TGTGCCAGCAGCGTAGATGGTACAGGGGCAGATACGCAGTATTTT
>-|TRBV5-6|many|TRBJ2-5
CASSLKVLQETQYF
TGTGCCAGCAGCCTGAAGGTACTTCAAGAGACCCAGTACTTC